The sequence of this T cell receptor beta chain was determined in a study of cytomegalovirus exposure and HLA in healthy donors. TCRdb's copy holds only in-frame clones and misses some; the assay was immunoSEQ multiplex PCR. Counted here are 110,000 to 150,000 clones, roughly nine tenths occurring once; the ten biggest clones make up under 3%. Findings and caveats of the study: Rare TCR sequences predominated, though certain public TCRs were found in many donors. The study listed approximately 160 cytomegalovirus-associated TCR beta chains. Reports showed the classifier diagnosing cytomegalovirus status with high specificity and sensitivity.

Comments on this clone: Its specificity is unknown.

Germline V lookup: CDR1 MNHEY, CDR2 SMNVEV (reference sequence). V lost 3 bases to trimming and J lost 5 bases; unmatched junction nucleotides: 13. The CDR3 extends over 18 amino acids. The chain uses TRBV27 and TRBJ2-7; 13 bases match TRBD2. The clonotype was recovered from a man between 18 and 29 years old in good health and CMV-seronegative. Material for sequencing was PBMCs. The CDR3 reads CASSFTPPTSGRFDEQYF. CDR3 DNA sequence: TGTGCCAGCAGTTTTACCCCCCCGACTAGCGGGAGGTTTGACGAGCAGTACTTC.